A selection of T cell receptor beta chains follows, all from one sample in a study of T cell responses to AZD1222 COVID-19 vaccine. TCRdb keeps only in-frame clones here, not all; method: immunoSEQ multiplex PCR. The sample contains 110,000 to 150,000 clones, roughly 93% of which appear only once. Sequencing was performed on peripheral blood, taken on day 0 of AZD1222 vaccination. Receptors were obtained from an adult in good health. Both conserved end residues are part of each CDR3. Each record gives: J gene, V gene, CDR3 length, clone size, CDR3 protein. Clone size appears in some rows only: once, few, many, or a class for an expanded clone.

j_call: TRBJ1-1; v_call: TRBV7-3; cdr3_length: 16; clone_size: NA; cdr3_aa: CASSLTRWVPNTEAFF
j_call: TRBJ2-1; v_call: TRBV6-5; cdr3_length: 15; clone_size: NA; cdr3_aa: CASTKTSGRWDEQFF
j_call: TRBJ2-5; v_call: TRBV9; cdr3_length: 15; clone_size: NA; cdr3_aa: CASSAEAGVQETQYF
j_call: TRBJ2-1; v_call: TRBV27; cdr3_length: 15; clone_size: NA; cdr3_aa: CASSFRGGSSNEQFF
j_call: TRBJ1-1; v_call: TRBV5-1; cdr3_length: 14; clone_size: NA; cdr3_aa: CASSLGPPNTEAFF
j_call: TRBJ2-5; v_call: TRBV7-7; cdr3_length: 14; clone_size: NA; cdr3_aa: CASSLVTVGETQYF
j_call: TRBJ1-3; v_call: TRBV2; cdr3_length: 16; clone_size: NA; cdr3_aa: CASSEGQGRSGNTIYF
j_call: TRBJ2-5; v_call: TRBV9; cdr3_length: 16; clone_size: NA; cdr3_aa: CASSVVGQPSQETQYF
j_call: TRBJ2-1; v_call: TRBV11-3; cdr3_length: 15; clone_size: NA; cdr3_aa: CASSLGVGRYNEQFF
j_call: TRBJ2-7; v_call: TRBV11-3; cdr3_length: 18; clone_size: NA; cdr3_aa: CASSLEQGFGRISYEQYF
j_call: TRBJ1-2; v_call: TRBV27; cdr3_length: 15; clone_size: NA; cdr3_aa: CASSPTRGVLGGYTF
j_call: TRBJ2-1; v_call: TRBV6-5; cdr3_length: 14; clone_size: NA; cdr3_aa: CASKPGQGYGEQFF
j_call: TRBJ2-7; v_call: TRBV19; cdr3_length: 15; clone_size: NA; cdr3_aa: CASNPSLAGVGEQYF
j_call: TRBJ2-5; v_call: TRBV5-8; cdr3_length: 14; clone_size: NA; cdr3_aa: CASSLMWGRETQYF
j_call: TRBJ2-7; v_call: TRBV10-3; cdr3_length: 14; clone_size: NA; cdr3_aa: CAISETSGRNEQYF
j_call: TRBJ2-7; v_call: TRBV6-5; cdr3_length: 14; clone_size: NA; cdr3_aa: CASKSGRAGYEQYF
j_call: TRBJ1-2; v_call: TRBV5-6; cdr3_length: 14; clone_size: NA; cdr3_aa: CASSLGLGNYGYTF
j_call: TRBJ2-5; v_call: TRBV6-5; cdr3_length: 14; clone_size: NA; cdr3_aa: CASSYSSGEETQYF
j_call: TRBJ1-1; v_call: TRBV19; cdr3_length: 13; clone_size: NA; cdr3_aa: CASSDGLAEKAFF
j_call: TRBJ1-4; v_call: TRBV5-1; cdr3_length: 16; clone_size: NA; cdr3_aa: CASSREPGQQNEKLFF
j_call: TRBJ1-6; v_call: TRBV2; cdr3_length: 16; clone_size: NA; cdr3_aa: CASTLTGPVYNSPLHF
j_call: TRBJ1-2; v_call: TRBV2; cdr3_length: 13; clone_size: NA; cdr3_aa: CAGSRDSNYGYTF
j_call: TRBJ2-5; v_call: TRBV3-1/TRBV3-2; cdr3_length: 15; clone_size: NA; cdr3_aa: CASSQGLAGGEAQYF
j_call: TRBJ2-7; v_call: TRBV27; cdr3_length: 15; clone_size: NA; cdr3_aa: CASSLRETVDYEQYF
j_call: TRBJ2-1; v_call: TRBV6-5; cdr3_length: 14; clone_size: NA; cdr3_aa: CASKPGQGYNEQFF
j_call: TRBJ2-1; v_call: TRBV28; cdr3_length: 14; clone_size: few; cdr3_aa: CASTLAGNRNEQFF
j_call: TRBJ1-1; v_call: TRBV19; cdr3_length: 13; clone_size: NA; cdr3_aa: CASSNGVNTEAFF
j_call: TRBJ1-2; v_call: TRBV6-5; cdr3_length: 15; clone_size: NA; cdr3_aa: CASKTLGAGNYGYTF
j_call: TRBJ1-2; v_call: TRBV2; cdr3_length: 14; clone_size: NA; cdr3_aa: CASSPGVSNYGYTF
j_call: TRBJ2-7; v_call: TRBV4-2; cdr3_length: 15; clone_size: NA; cdr3_aa: CASSQEGLADYEQYF
j_call: TRBJ2-2; v_call: TRBV19; cdr3_length: 14; clone_size: once; cdr3_aa: CASSIQAGAGELFF
j_call: TRBJ1-2; v_call: TRBV24-1; cdr3_length: 14; clone_size: NA; cdr3_aa: CATSETRGSGGYTF
j_call: TRBJ2-5; v_call: TRBV5-1; cdr3_length: 15; clone_size: NA; cdr3_aa: CASSPPTGRGETQYF
j_call: TRBJ1-3; v_call: TRBV7-9; cdr3_length: 16; clone_size: NA; cdr3_aa: CASSLSRGTSGNTIYF
j_call: TRBJ1-4; v_call: TRBV30; cdr3_length: 14; clone_size: NA; cdr3_aa: CAWSLTVNNEKLFF
j_call: TRBJ1-1; v_call: TRBV6-6; cdr3_length: 13; clone_size: NA; cdr3_aa: CASSHREATEAFF
j_call: TRBJ1-1; v_call: TRBV30; cdr3_length: 14; clone_size: NA; cdr3_aa: CAWSIQGFRREAFF
j_call: TRBJ1-6; v_call: TRBV7-2; cdr3_length: 13; clone_size: NA; cdr3_aa: CASSLYKNSPLHF
j_call: TRBJ1-2; v_call: TRBV5-4; cdr3_length: 15; clone_size: NA; cdr3_aa: CASSAILTGNYGYTF
j_call: TRBJ2-7; v_call: TRBV2; cdr3_length: 13; clone_size: NA; cdr3_aa: CASRRLAGHEQYF
j_call: TRBJ2-2; v_call: TRBV30; cdr3_length: 12; clone_size: NA; cdr3_aa: CAWSGVLGELFF
j_call: TRBJ2-1; v_call: TRBV3-1/TRBV3-2; cdr3_length: 16; clone_size: NA; cdr3_aa: CASSQDLSGGFNEQFF
j_call: TRBJ2-1; v_call: TRBV11-2; cdr3_length: 17; clone_size: NA; cdr3_aa: CASRTTGGRASGNEQFF
j_call: TRBJ2-7; v_call: TRBV6-4; cdr3_length: 14; clone_size: NA; cdr3_aa: CASTSEDRGYEQYF
j_call: TRBJ1-1; v_call: TRBV27; cdr3_length: 15; clone_size: once; cdr3_aa: CASSPIRGQGARAFF
j_call: TRBJ1-2; v_call: TRBV5-4; cdr3_length: 14; clone_size: NA; cdr3_aa: CASSPKQGTDGYTF
j_call: TRBJ2-5; v_call: TRBV4-2; cdr3_length: 12; clone_size: few; cdr3_aa: CASSQAGETQYF
j_call: TRBJ2-2; v_call: TRBV28; cdr3_length: 12; clone_size: once; cdr3_aa: CASSLSTGELFF
j_call: TRBJ1-4; v_call: TRBV7-6; cdr3_length: 15; clone_size: NA; cdr3_aa: CASSPDRSFNEKLFF